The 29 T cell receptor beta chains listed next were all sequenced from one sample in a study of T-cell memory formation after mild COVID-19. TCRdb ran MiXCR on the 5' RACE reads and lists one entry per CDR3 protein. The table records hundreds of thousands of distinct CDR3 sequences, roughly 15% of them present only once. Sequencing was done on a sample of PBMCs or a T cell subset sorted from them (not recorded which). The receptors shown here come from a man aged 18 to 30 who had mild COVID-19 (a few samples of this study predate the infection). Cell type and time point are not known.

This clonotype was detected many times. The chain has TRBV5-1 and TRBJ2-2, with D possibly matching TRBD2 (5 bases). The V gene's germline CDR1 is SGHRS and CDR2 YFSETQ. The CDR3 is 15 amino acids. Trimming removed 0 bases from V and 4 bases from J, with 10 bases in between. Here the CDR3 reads CASSLGGGGTGELFF. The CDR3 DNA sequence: TGCGCCAGCAGCTTGGGTGGTGGAGGCACCGGGGAGCTGTTTTTT.

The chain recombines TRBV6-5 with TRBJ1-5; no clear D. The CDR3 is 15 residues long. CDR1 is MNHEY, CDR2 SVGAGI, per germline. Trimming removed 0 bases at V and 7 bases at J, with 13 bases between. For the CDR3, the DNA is TGTGCCAGCAGTTACTCCGTGGAGGGAGGCCAGCCCCAGCATTTT. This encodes CASSYSVEGGQPQHF.

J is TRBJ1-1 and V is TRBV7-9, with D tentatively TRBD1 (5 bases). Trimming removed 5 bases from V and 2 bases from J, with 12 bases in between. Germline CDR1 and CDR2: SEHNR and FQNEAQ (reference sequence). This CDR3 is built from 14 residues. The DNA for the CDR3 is TGTGCCAGCAGCCCCAGGGCGGGTAACACTGAAGCTTTCTTT. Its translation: CASSPRAGNTEAFF.

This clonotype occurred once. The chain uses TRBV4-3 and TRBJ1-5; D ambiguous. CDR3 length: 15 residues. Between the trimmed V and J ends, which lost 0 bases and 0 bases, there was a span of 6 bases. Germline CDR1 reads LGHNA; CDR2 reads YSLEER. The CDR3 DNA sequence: TGCGCCAGCAGCCAAGAACACAATAGCAATCAGCCCCAGCATTTT. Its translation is CASSQEHNSNQPQHF.

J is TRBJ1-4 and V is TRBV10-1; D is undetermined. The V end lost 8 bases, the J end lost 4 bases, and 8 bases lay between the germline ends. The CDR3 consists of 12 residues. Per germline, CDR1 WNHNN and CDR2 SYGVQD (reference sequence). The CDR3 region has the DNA TGCGCCAGCGCCCGGGATAATGAAAAACTGTTTTTT. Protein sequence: CASARDNEKLFF.

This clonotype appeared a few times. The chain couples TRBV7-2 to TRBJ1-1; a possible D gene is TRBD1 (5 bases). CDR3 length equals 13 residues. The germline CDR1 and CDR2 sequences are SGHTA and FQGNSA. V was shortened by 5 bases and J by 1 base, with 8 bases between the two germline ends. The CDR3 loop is CASSQRGNTEAFF. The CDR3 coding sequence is TGTGCCAGCAGCCAGAGGGGGAACACTGAAGCTTTCTTT. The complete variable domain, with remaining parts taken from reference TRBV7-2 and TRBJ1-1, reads GAGVSQSPSNKVTEKGKDVELRCDPISGHTALYWYRQSLGQGLEFLIYFQGNSAPDKSGLPSDRFSAERTGGSVSTLTIQRTQQEDSAVYLCASSQRGNTEAFFGQGTRLTVV.

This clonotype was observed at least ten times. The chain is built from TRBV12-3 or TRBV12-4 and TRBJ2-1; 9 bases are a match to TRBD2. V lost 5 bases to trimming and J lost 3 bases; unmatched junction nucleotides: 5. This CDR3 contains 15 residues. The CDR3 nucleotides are TGTGCCAGCAGTCAAATAGCGGGGGTCTACAATGAGCAGTTCTTC. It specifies CASSQIAGVYNEQFF.

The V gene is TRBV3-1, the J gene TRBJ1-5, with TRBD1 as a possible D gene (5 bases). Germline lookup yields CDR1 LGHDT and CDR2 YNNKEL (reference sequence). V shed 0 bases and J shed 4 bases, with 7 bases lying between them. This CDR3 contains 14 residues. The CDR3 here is CASSQEGDNQPQHF. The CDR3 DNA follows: TGTGCCAGCAGCCAAGAGGGGGATAATCAGCCCCAGCATTTT.

The CDR3 region has the DNA TGTGCCAGCAGCCCGAGCATGAACACTGAAGCTTTCTTT. Its translation: CASSPSMNTEAFF. The rearrangement links TRBV11-2 to TRBJ1-1; unclear D gene. V was pared by 5 bases and J by 0 bases, with 7 bases between. There are 13 residues in the CDR3. Germline CDR1 is SGHAT and CDR2 is FQNNGV.

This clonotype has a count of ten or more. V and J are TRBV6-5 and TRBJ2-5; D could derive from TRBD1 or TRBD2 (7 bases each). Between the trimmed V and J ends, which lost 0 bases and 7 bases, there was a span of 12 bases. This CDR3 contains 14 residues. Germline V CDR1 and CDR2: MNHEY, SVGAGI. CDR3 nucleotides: TGTGCCAGCAGTTACTCGGGAGGGGACAGGACCCAGTACTTC. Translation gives CASSYSGGDRTQYF.

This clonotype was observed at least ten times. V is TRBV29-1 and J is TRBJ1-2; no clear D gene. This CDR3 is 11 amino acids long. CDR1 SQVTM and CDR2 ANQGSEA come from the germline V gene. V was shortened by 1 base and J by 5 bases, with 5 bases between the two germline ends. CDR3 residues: CSVEVGYGYTF. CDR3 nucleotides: TGCAGCGTTGAAGTAGGGTATGGCTACACCTTC.

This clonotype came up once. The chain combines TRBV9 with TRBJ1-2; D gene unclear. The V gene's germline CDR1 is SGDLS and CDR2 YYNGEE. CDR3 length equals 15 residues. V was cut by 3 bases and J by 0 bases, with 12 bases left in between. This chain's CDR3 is CASSALAGTNYGYTF. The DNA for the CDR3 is TGTGCCAGCAGCGCCCTTGCGGGGACTAACTATGGCTACACCTTC. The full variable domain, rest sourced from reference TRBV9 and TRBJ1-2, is DSGVTQTPKHLITATGQRVTLRCSPRSGDLSVYWYQQSLDQGLQFLIQYYNGEERAKGNILERFSAQQFPDLHSELNLSSLELGDSALYFCASSALAGTNYGYTFGSGTRLTVV.

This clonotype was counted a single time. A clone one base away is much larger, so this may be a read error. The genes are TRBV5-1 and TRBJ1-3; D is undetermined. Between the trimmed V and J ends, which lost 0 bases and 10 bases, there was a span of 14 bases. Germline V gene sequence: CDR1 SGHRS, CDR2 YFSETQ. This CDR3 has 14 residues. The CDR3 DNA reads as TGCGCCAGCAGCTTGGAAGGTTCGGCAAAAACCATATATTTT. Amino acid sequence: CASSLEGSAKTIYF. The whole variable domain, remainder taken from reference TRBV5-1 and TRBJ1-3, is KAGVTQTPRYLIKTRGQQVTLSCSPISGHRSVSWYQQTPGQGLQFLFEYFSETQRNKGNFPGRFSGRQFSNSRSEMNVSTLELGDSALYLCASSLEGSAKTIYFGEGSWLTVV.

CDR3 in amino acids: CASSWDRKDSNYGYTF. The CDR3 nucleotides read TGTGCCAGCAGCTGGGACAGAAAGGATTCTAACTATGGCTACACCTTC. V gene TRBV7-9 combines with J gene TRBJ1-2, with 7 bases fitting TRBD1. Trimming took 4 bases from V and 0 from J; bases not matched to a gene: 8. Per germline, CDR1 SEHNR and CDR2 FQNEAQ (reference sequence). The CDR3 has 16 amino acids.

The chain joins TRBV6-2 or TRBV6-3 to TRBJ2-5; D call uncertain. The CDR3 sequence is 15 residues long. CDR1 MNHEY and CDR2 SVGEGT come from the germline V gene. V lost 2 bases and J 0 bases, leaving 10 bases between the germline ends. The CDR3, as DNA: TGTGCCAGCAGTTACGTAAGGCAGGACCAAGAGACCCAGTACTTC. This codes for CASSYVRQDQETQYF.

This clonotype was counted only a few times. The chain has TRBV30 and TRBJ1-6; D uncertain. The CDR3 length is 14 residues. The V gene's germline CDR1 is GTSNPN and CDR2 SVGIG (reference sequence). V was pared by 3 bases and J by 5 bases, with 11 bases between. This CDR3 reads CAWSRSWDNSPLHF. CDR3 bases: TGTGCCTGGAGCAGGTCGTGGGATAATTCACCCCTCCACTTT. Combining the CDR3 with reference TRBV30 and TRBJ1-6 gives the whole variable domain SQTIHQWPATLVQPVGSPLSLECTVEGTSNPNLYWYRQAAGRGLQLLFYSVGIGQISSEVPQNLSASRPQDRQFILSSKKLLLSDSGFYLCAWSRSWDNSPLHFGNGTRLTVT.

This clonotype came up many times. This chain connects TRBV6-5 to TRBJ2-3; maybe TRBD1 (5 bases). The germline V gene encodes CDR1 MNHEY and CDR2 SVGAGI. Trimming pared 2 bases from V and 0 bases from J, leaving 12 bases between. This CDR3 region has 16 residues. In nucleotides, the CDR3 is TGTGCCAGCAGTTACCAGTGGACAACCAGCACAGATACGCAGTATTTT. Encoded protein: CASSYQWTTSTDTQYF.

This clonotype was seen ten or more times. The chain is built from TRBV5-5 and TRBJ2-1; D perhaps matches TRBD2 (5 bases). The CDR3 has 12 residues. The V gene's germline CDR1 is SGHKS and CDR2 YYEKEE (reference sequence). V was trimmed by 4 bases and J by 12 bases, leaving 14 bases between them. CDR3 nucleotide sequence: TGTGCCAGCAGCCTACCCGGGGTGTGGCAGTTCTTC. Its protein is CASSLPGVWQFF.

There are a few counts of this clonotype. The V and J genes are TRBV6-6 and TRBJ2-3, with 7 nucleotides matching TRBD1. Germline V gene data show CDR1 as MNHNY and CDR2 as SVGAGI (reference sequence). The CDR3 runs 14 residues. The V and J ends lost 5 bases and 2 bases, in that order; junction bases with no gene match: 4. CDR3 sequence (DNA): TGTGCCAGCAGTACCGGGACAGACACAGATACGCAGTATTTT. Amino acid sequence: CASSTGTDTDTQYF.

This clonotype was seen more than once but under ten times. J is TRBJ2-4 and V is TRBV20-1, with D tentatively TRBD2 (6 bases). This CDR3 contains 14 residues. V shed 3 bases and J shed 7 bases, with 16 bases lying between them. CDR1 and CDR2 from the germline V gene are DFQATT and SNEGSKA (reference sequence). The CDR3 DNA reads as TGCAGTGCTAGCGGGGGTGGACCGAAGAACATTCAGTACTTC. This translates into CSASGGGPKNIQYF.

CDR3 coding DNA: TGTGCCAGCAGCCCGCGGACAGGTCCTAATGAAAAACTGTTTTTT. Residues: CASSPRTGPNEKLFF. This chain uses TRBV7-6 with TRBJ1-4, with 7 bases aligning to TRBD1. The germline CDR1 and CDR2 sequences are SGHVS and FNYEAQ. V dropped 5 bases and J dropped 3; count of bases not matched to a gene: 6. The CDR3 totals 15 residues.

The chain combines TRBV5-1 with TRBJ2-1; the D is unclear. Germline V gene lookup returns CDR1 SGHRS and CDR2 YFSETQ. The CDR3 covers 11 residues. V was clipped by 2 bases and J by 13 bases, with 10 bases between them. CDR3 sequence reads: CASSFASSQFF. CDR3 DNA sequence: TGCGCCAGCAGCTTCGCGTCTAGTCAGTTCTTC.

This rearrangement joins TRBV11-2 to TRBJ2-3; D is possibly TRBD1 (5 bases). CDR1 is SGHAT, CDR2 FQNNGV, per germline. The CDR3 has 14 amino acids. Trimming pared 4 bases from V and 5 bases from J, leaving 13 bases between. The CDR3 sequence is CASSYLTDEDTQYF. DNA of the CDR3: TGTGCCAGCAGCTATCTGACAGATGAAGATACGCAGTATTTT.

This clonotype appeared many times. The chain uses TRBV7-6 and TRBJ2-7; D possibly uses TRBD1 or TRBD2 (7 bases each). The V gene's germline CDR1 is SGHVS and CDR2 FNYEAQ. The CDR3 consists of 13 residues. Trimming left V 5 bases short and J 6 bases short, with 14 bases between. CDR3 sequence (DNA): TGTGCCAGCAGCCCCGACAGGGAGGGCGAGCAGTACTTC. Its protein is CASSPDREGEQYF.

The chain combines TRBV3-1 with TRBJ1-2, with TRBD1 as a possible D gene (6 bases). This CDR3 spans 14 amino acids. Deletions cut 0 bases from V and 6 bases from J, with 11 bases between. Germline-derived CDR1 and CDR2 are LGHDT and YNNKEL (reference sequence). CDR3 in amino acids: CASSQDGQGHGYTF. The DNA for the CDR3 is TGTGCCAGCAGCCAAGACGGGCAGGGGCATGGCTACACCTTC.

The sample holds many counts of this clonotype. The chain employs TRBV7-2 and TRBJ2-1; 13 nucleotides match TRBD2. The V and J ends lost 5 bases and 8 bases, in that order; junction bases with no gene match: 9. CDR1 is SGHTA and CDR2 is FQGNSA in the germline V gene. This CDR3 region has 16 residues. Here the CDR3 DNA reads TGTGCCAGCAGCCTCACCGGGACTAGCGGGGTGGATGAGCAGTTCTTC. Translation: CASSLTGTSGVDEQFF.

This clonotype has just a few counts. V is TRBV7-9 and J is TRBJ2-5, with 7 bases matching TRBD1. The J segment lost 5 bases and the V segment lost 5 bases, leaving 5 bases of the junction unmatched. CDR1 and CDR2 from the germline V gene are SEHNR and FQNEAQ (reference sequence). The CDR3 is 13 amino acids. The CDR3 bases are TGTGCCAGCAGCCACAGGGGATTCGAGACCCAGTACTTC. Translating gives CASSHRGFETQYF. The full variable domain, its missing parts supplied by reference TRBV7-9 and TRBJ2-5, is DTGVSQNPRHKITKRGQNVTFRCDPISEHNRLYWYRQTLGQGPEFLTYFQNEAQLEKSRLLSDRFSAERPKGSFSTLEIQRTEQGDSAMYLCASSHRGFETQYFGPGTRLLVL.

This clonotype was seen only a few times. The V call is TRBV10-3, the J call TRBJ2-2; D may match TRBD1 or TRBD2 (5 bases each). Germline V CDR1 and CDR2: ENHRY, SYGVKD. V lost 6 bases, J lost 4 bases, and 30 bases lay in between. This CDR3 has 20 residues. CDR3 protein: CAISPDTLTLGVGFTGELFF. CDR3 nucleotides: TGTGCCATCAGCCCTGACACGCTGACTCTGGGGGTGGGCTTCACCGGGGAGCTGTTTTTT.

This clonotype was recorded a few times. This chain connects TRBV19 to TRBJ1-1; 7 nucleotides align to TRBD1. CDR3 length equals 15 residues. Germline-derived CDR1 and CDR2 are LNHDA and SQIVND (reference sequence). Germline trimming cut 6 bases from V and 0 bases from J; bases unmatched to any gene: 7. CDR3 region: CASRRQGPMNTEAFF. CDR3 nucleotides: TGTGCCAGTAGGAGACAGGGACCCATGAACACTGAAGCTTTCTTT.